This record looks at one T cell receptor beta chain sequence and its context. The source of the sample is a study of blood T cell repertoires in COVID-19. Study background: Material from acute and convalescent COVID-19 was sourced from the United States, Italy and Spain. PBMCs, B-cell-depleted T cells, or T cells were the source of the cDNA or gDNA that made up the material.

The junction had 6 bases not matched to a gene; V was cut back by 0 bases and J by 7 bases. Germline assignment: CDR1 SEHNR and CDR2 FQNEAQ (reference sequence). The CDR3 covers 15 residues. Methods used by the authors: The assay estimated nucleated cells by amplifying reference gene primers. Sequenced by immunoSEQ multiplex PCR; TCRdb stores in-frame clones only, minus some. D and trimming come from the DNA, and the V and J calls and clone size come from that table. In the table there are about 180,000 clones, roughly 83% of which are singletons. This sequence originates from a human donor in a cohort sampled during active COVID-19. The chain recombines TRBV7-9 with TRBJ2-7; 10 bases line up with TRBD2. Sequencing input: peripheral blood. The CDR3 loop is CASSLAGTSAGEQYF. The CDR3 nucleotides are TGTGCCAGCAGCTTAGCGGGGACTAGCGCTGGGGAGCAGTACTTC.